What follows are 2 T cell receptor beta chains derived from one specimen sequenced in a study of cytomegalovirus exposure and HLA in healthy donors. The PCR had 60 Vbeta and 13 Jbeta primers. Sequencing used immunoSEQ multiplex PCR; TCRdb keeps in-frame clones, though not all of them. The table has around 130,000 clones, 6.5% to 9.5% seen once. Source material: PBMCs. Source of these receptors: a woman in her 40s in good health and CMV-seropositive.

Note on this clone: The junction and the germline gene differ at one end; a read error may be behind it. This chain connects TRBV7-9 to TRBJ2-5; D is perhaps TRBD1 (6 bases). This CDR3 contains 15 residues. Germline values: CDR1 SEHNR, CDR2 FQNEAQ (reference sequence). CDR3 in amino acids: CASSLSRGSQENQYF. The CDR3 DNA follows: TGTGCCAGCAGCTTAAGCAGGGGATCCCAAGAGAACCAGTACTTC. The complete variable domain, with remaining parts taken from reference TRBV7-9 and TRBJ2-5, reads DTGVSQNPRHKITKRGQNVTFRCDPISEHNRLYWYRQTLGQGPEFLTYFQNEAQLEKSRLLSDRFSAERPKGSFSTLEIQRTEQGDSAMYLCASSLSRGSQENQYFGPGTRLLVL.

This clone was seen a few times. The rearrangement uses TRBV5-1 and TRBJ1-2, with D possibly being TRBD1 (5 bases). The germline gives CDR1 SGHRS, CDR2 YFSETQ. V shed 4 bases and J shed 3 bases, with 10 bases lying between them. This CDR3 is 13 amino acids long. This CDR3 reads CASSADSHYGYTF. In DNA, the CDR3 is TGCGCCAGCAGCGCCGACAGTCACTATGGCTACACCTTC.